The 22 T cell receptor beta chains below come from one sample, sequenced in a study of Ad26.COV2.S vaccination and SARS-CoV-2 variants. The data were produced by immunoSEQ multiplex PCR, yet TCRdb's version contains in-frame clones alone and is incomplete. The sample gives a few hundred thousand clones, about nine tenths of which show up once; 3.4% is in the top ten. Treatment defined: around 19 received Ad26.COV2.S at low or high dose, single or two shots; a few received placebo; per-sample allocation not given. Sample collection was performed on day 63 after the first vaccine or placebo injection. The sample in question was peripheral blood, obtained in a trial of Ad26.COV2.S vaccine versus placebo. The receptors shown here come from a person aged 18-60 years who received the Ad26.COV2.S COVID-19 vaccine or a placebo.

This sequence joins TRBV14 and TRBJ1-2; D is undetermined. The V and J ends lost 0 bases and 8 bases respectively, with 13 bases between them. From germline, CDR1 is SGHDN and CDR2 FVKESK. This CDR3 comprises 14 residues. DNA of the CDR3: TGTGCCAGCAGCCAAGAAGGTTTTGGACGGGGCTACACCTTC. This codes for CASSQEGFGRGYTF.

V and J are TRBV7-3 and TRBJ1-1; no definite D call. Trimming left V 1 base short and J 1 base short, with 10 bases between. The germline V gene encodes CDR1 SGHTA and CDR2 FQGTGA. The CDR3 totals 15 residues. CDR3: CASSLMGSGNTEAFF. The CDR3 DNA reads as TGTGCCAGCAGCTTAATGGGGTCTGGGAACACTGAAGCTTTCTTT.

The V call is TRBV7-8, the J call TRBJ1-1; 7 bases fit TRBD1. Germline-derived CDR1 and CDR2 are SGHVS and FQNEAQ. The CDR3 spans 15 residues. The trim removed 6 bases at V and 5 bases at J, leaving 12 bases unmatched. CDR3 DNA: TGTGCCAGCAGGGACAGGTCCATCTCGGGGACTGAAGCTTTCTTT. Protein: CASRDRSISGTEAFF.

Only one count was recorded for this clone. The genes are TRBV29-1 and TRBJ1-2; 11 bases are a match to TRBD1. Germline V lookup: CDR1 SQVTM, CDR2 ANQGSEA. Trimming cost V 0 bases and J 10 bases; bases outside gene matches: 7. The CDR3 totals 14 residues. CDR3 bases: TGCAGCGTTGAAGATCTAAGGACAGGGGGCGCCTACACCTTC. Amino acids: CSVEDLRTGGAYTF.

As concerns this clone: The same CDR3 also results from other DNA sequences found in this sample. The chain employs TRBV7-9 and TRBJ1-1; D not certain. This CDR3 is built from 13 residues. CDR1 SEHNR and CDR2 FQNEAQ come from the germline V gene (reference sequence). V lost 1 base to trimming and J lost 0 bases, with 3 bases between them. DNA of the CDR3: TGTGCCAGCAGCTTAGAGGTGAACACTGAAGCTTTCTTT. As protein: CASSLEVNTEAFF.

The V call is TRBV7-2, the J call TRBJ2-7; tentative D call: TRBD2 (6 bases). V was clipped by 3 bases and J by 5 bases, with 8 bases between them. Germline CDR1 is SGHTA and CDR2 is FQGNSA. This CDR3 region has 12 residues. CDR3 sequence: CASSLTRNEQYF. The CDR3 DNA follows: TGTGCCAGCAGCTTGACTAGAAACGAGCAGTACTTC. Supplemented by reference TRBV7-2 and TRBJ2-7, the full variable domain reads GAGVSQSPSNKVTEKGKDVELRCDPISGHTALYWYRQSLGQGLEFLIYFQGNSAPDKSGLPSDRFSAERTGGSVSTLTIQRTQQEDSAVYLCASSLTRNEQYFGPGTRLTVT.

The chain has TRBV23-1 and TRBJ1-3; TRBD1 might be the D (5 bases). TRBV23-1 is sorted into the ORF group, with uncertain function. CDR3 length: 21 amino acids. Trimming removed 0 bases at V and 1 base at J, with 25 bases between. DNA of the CDR3: TGCGCCAGCAGTCAATCTCGGCTGGAAAGTAATAGGGGCTTTTCTGGAAACACCATATATTTT. Its translation is CASSQSRLESNRGFSGNTIYF.

The chain couples TRBV4-3 to TRBJ1-2; 10 nucleotides match TRBD1. V was clipped by 0 bases and J by 4 bases; unmatched bases: 5. The CDR3 runs 16 residues. The germline V gene has CDR1 LGHNA and CDR2 YSLEER. CDR3 nucleotides: TGCGCCAGCAGCCAAGACGGGACAGGGGACATCTATGGCTACACCTTC. It codes for CASSQDGTGDIYGYTF.

The rearrangement links TRBV5-6 to TRBJ1-4; D gene ambiguous. The CDR3 extends over 15 amino acids. Trimming took 4 bases from V and 4 from J, leaving 14 bases between them. Germline V gene data show CDR1 as SGHDT and CDR2 as YYEEEE. CDR3 loop: CASSQVGRLNEKLFF. The CDR3 bases are TGTGCCAGCAGCCAGGTGGGCAGGCTTAATGAAAAACTGTTTTTT.

The chain uses TRBV6-2 or TRBV6-3 and TRBJ2-4, with 7 bases identical to TRBD1. This CDR3 contains 17 residues. After removal of 1 base from V and 4 bases from J, the junction contained 10 bases not matched to a gene. Germline CDR1 MNHEY, CDR2 SVGEGT. The CDR3 sequence is CASSYYTGASWKNIQYF. CDR3 DNA sequence: TGTGCCAGCAGTTACTATACAGGGGCAAGTTGGAAAAACATTCAGTACTTC.

The CDR3: CASSEDHNTEAFF. Written as DNA, the CDR3 is TGTGCCAGCAGTGAGGACCATAACACTGAAGCTTTCTTT. The chain uses TRBV6-4 and TRBJ1-1, with D unclear. The CDR3 length is 13 residues. V gave up 3 bases and J gave up 2 bases, with 7 bases separating them. The germline V gene encodes CDR1 MRHNA and CDR2 SNTAGT.

The J gene is TRBJ2-5, the V gene TRBV18, with 9 bases aligning to TRBD1. Germline lookup yields CDR1 KGHSH and CDR2 LQKENI. V shed 3 bases and J 5 bases; nucleotides not matched to a gene: 7. CDR3 length: 15 amino acids. CDR3 DNA: TGTGCCAGCTCACCGCGACAGGGGGATAGGGAGACCCAGTACTTC. This sequence encodes CASSPRQGDRETQYF.

The rearrangement uses TRBV4-1 and TRBJ1-4; D is undetermined. The V gene lost 1 base and the J gene lost 3 bases, with 12 bases spanning the gap. The germline V gene has CDR1 MGHRA and CDR2 YSYEKL. The CDR3 is made up of 16 amino acids. The CDR3 coding sequence is TGCGCCAGCAGCCAAGGGTCTCTCACAGCTAATGAAAAACTGTTTTTT. This translates into CASSQGSLTANEKLFF.

The chain combines TRBV3-1 (or the pseudogene TRBV3-2) with TRBJ1-2, with D tentatively TRBD1 (5 bases). In germline, CDR1 is LGHDT, CDR2 YNNKEL (reference sequence). V was shortened by 3 bases and J by 1 base, with 9 bases between the two germline ends. The CDR3 covers 14 residues. DNA of the CDR3: TGTGCCAGCAGCCAGGGGGACGGTAACTATGGCTACACCTTC. It translates to CASSQGDGNYGYTF.

J is TRBJ2-3 and V is TRBV6-4; either TRBD1 or TRBD2 may supply D (5 bases each). There are 15 residues in the CDR3. V was pared by 4 bases and J by 2 bases, with 13 bases between. Germline V gives CDR1 MRHNA, CDR2 SNTAGT. The CDR3 coding sequence is TGTGCCAGCAGTGGGAAAGCAGGGACCACAGATACGCAGTATTTT. This translates into CASSGKAGTTDTQYF.

The CDR3, as DNA: TGTGCCTGGAGTGTACACAATTTATCACCCCTCCACTTT. Its translation is CAWSVHNLSPLHF. V usage is TRBV30 and J usage is TRBJ1-6; D not certain. The CDR3 is 13 residues long. Deletions cut 0 bases from V and 10 bases from J, with 10 bases between. Germline-derived CDR1 and CDR2 are GTSNPN and SVGIG (reference sequence).

For this clone: One end of the junction fails to match germline, which may point to a read error. This chain uses TRBV7-7 with TRBJ2-3; D is possibly TRBD2 (7 bases). Germline CDR1 reads SSHAT; CDR2 reads FNYEAQ (reference sequence). The length of the CDR3 is 15 residues. CDR3 DNA sequence: TGTGCTAGCAGCATGGGGGGGGGCCTCACAGATACGCAGTATTTT. It specifies CASSMGGGLTDTQYF. The whole variable domain, remainder taken from reference TRBV7-7 and TRBJ2-3, is GAGVSQSPRYKVTKRGQDVTLRCDPISSHATLYWYQQALGQGPEFLTYFNYEAQPDKSGLPSDRFSAERPEGSISTLTIQRTEQRDSAMYRCASSMGGGLTDTQYFGPGTRLTVL.

The chain combines TRBV30 with TRBJ2-7; 8 bases agree with TRBD1. Germline V gene sequence: CDR1 GTSNPN, CDR2 SVGIG (reference sequence). V gave up 3 bases and J gave up 3 bases; unmatched junction bases: 7. The CDR3 contains 14 residues. The CDR3: CAWSLGQGNYEQYF. CDR3 nucleotide sequence: TGTGCCTGGAGCCTTGGACAGGGAAACTACGAGCAGTACTTC.

This clone was recorded only once. The J gene is TRBJ2-5, the V gene TRBV9, with 8 bases matching TRBD1. With 0 bases clipped from V and 3 bases from J, the junction kept 7 bases outside the gene matches. The V gene's germline CDR1 is SGDLS and CDR2 YYNGEE. The CDR3 is 16 amino acids. The CDR3 nucleotides are TGTGCCAGCAGCGTAGCTCCGGACAGGGCCGAAGAGACCCAGTACTTC. It is translated as CASSVAPDRAEETQYF.

The J gene is TRBJ2-7, the V gene TRBV6-5, with D possibly TRBD2 on 6 matching bases. Deletions cut 6 bases from V and 3 bases from J, with 18 bases between. CDR1 and CDR2 (germline): MNHEY, SVGAGI. This CDR3 contains 15 residues. CDR3 region: CASSDPWRGFYEQYF. Written as DNA, the CDR3 is TGTGCCAGCAGCGACCCGTGGCGGGGTTTCTACGAGCAGTACTTC.

The gene calls are TRBV6-2 or TRBV6-3 and TRBJ2-3; D is undetermined. CDR3 length: 16 amino acids. Trimming removed 1 base at V and 1 base at J, with 12 bases between. Germline CDR1 is MNHEY and CDR2 is SVGEGT. The DNA for the CDR3 is TGTGCCAGCAGTTACTTACGCAGTCAGGGCACAGATACGCAGTATTTT. This codes for CASSYLRSQGTDTQYF.

This clone was found once. The chain links TRBV5-1 to TRBJ2-5; D call uncertain. CDR1 and CDR2 from the germline V gene are SGHRS and YFSETQ. V lost 0 bases and J 4 bases, leaving 13 bases between the germline ends. The CDR3 length is 15 residues. CDR3 residues: CASSLALRRPETQYF. The DNA for the CDR3 is TGCGCCAGCAGCTTGGCCCTTCGCCGGCCAGAGACCCAGTACTTC.